Listed here is a single TCR beta chain. Its antigen is unknown. The sample has other DNA sequences that encode this CDR3 too. Sorting of CD4+ naive, central memory, regulatory and stem cell-like memory cells was performed via CD45RO/CCR7/CD25/CD127/CD95/CD27. These data belong to a study of beta chain features in type 1 diabetes. Study results and limitations: Shorter TCRB CDR3s, moderately but significantly so, were found in Type 1 diabetes patients in all four CD4+ subsets. The similarity of naive, central memory and Treg TCRB repertoires appeared greater among patients than among healthy donors.

Investigators reverse transcribed all isolated RNA, so they sequenced expressed TCRB transcripts. Some clones are missing from TCRdb's copy, which holds only in-frame ones; the method was immunoSEQ multiplex PCR. The sample lists around 160,000 clones; more than 60% were seen once. V gave up 1 base and J gave up 4 bases; unmatched junction bases: 1. The germline gives CDR1 GTSNPN, CDR2 SVGIG (reference sequence). The CDR3 consists of 14 residues. The TCR comes from a man aged 25 to 40 with type 1 diabetes. Sequencing used naive CD4+ T cells from blood. V is TRBV30 and J is TRBJ2-1; 10 nucleotides agree with TRBD2. The chain's CDR3 is CAWSGTSGYNEQFF. The CDR3, as DNA: TGTGCCTGGAGTGGGACTAGCGGTTACAATGAGCAGTTCTTC.